This TCR beta chain was documented in a study of T cell repertoires in cytomegalovirus infection. Study-wide background: Matching HLA type, along with CMV infection, was indicated by public TCR beta signatures. Study-wide results and caveats: Predominance within the ex vivo response was attributable to HLA-C-restricted CMV-specific TCR beta clonotypes. Summed frequency of shared TCR beta families picked out CMV carriers who also had the relevant HLA.

This clonotype was observed a few times. The target antigen is unknown. CDR3 length equals 18 residues. The V gene end was trimmed by 5 bases and the J gene end by 7 bases; junction bases not matched to a gene: 18. Germline values: CDR1 MNHEY, CDR2 SVGEGT. TCRdb ran MiXCR on the reads and lists one entry per CDR3 protein. Among hundreds of thousands of distinct CDR3 sequences listed, 8% to 10% were seen once. This chain joins TRBV6-2 or TRBV6-3 and TRBJ2-2; TRBD2 agrees at 8 bases. The material sequenced was PBMCs. This clonotype was sampled from a human donor in good health (CMV status not recorded). Some clones in this sample may be carry-over from other donors' samples. In DNA, the CDR3 is TGTGCCAGCAGTCAAGGCTGGCAGAGTAGCGGGGTTGGCGGGGAGCTGTTTTTT. As protein: CASSQGWQSSGVGGELFF.